This T cell receptor (beta chain) was retrieved from a study of patients and donors after allogeneic stem cell transplantation. Using its own MiXCR run on the RT-PCR reads, TCRdb lists one record per CDR3 protein. The sample contains roughly 940,000 distinct CDR3 sequences, 18% of which appear only once. V shed 0 bases and J shed 8 bases, with 16 bases lying between them. This CDR3 is built from 15 residues. The chain recombines TRBV12-3 or TRBV12-4 with TRBJ1-2; unclear D gene. The sample consisted of blood, either unsorted or a sorted T cell fraction (not recorded which). The sequence was collected from a human donor who was either an allogeneic HSCT recipient or a stem cell or donor lymphocyte infusion donor (not recorded which). It is not recorded whose cells these are; they may come from a transplant donor. CDR3 region: CASSLARRTEEGYTF. The CDR3 coding sequence is TGTGCCAGCAGTTTAGCTAGGCGGACCGAGGAGGGCTACACCTTC.